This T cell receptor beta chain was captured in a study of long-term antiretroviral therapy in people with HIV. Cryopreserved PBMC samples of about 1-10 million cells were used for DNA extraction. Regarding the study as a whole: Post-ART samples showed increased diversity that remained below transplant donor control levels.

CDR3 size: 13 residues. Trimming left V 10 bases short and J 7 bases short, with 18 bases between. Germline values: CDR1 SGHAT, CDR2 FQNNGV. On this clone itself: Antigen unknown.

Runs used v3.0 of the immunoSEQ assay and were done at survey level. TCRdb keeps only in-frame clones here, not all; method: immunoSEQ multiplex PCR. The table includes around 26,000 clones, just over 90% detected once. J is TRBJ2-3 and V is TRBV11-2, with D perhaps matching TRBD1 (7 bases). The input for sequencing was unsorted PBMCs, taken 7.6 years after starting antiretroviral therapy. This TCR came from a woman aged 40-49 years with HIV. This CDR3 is CAILSRRGHTQYF. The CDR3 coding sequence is TGTGCCATCTTGAGTAGGAGGGGGCATACGCAGTATTTT.